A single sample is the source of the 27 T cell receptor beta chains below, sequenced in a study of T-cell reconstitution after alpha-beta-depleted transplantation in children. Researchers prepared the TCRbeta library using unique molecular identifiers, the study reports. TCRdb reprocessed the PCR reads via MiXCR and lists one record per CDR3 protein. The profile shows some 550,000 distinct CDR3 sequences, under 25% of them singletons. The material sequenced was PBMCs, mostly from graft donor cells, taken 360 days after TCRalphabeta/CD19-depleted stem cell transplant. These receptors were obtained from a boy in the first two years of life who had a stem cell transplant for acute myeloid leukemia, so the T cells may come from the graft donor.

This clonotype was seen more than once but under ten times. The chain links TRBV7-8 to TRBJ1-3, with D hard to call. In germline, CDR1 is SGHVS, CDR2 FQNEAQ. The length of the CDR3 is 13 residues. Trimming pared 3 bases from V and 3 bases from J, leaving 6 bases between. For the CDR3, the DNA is TGTGCCAGCAGCTTGTATAATGGAAACACCATATATTTT. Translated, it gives CASSLYNGNTIYF.

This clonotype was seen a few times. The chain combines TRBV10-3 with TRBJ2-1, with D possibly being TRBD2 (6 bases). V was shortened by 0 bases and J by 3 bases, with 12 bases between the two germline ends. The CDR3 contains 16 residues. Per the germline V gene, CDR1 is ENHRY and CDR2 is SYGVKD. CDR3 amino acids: CAISESVRTNYNEQFF. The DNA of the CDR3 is TGTGCCATCAGTGAGTCTGTTAGGACTAACTACAATGAGCAGTTCTTC.

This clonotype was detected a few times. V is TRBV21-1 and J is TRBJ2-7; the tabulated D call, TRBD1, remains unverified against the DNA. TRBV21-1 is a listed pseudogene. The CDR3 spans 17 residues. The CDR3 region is CASSATHRDRPSYEQYV. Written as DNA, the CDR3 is TGTGCCAGCAGCGCCACTCACCGGGACAGGCCTTCCTACGAGCAGTACGTC.

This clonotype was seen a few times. This CDR3 reads CASSLKEGSQTQYF. The CDR3 nucleotides read TGTGCCAGCAGCTTAAAAGAGGGAAGTCAGACCCAGTACTTC. V usage is TRBV11-1 and J usage is TRBJ2-5, with a tentative D call TRBD2 (5 bases). Per the germline V gene, CDR1 is SGHAT and CDR2 is FQDESV (reference sequence). V shed 2 bases and J shed 6 bases, with 13 bases lying between them. This CDR3 region has 14 residues.

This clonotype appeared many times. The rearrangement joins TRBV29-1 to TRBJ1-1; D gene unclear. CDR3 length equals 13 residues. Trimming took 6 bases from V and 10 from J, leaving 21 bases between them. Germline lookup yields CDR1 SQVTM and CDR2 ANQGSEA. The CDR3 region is CSVLRQLGSRAFF. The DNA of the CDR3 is TGCAGCGTGCTTCGCCAATTGGGCAGTCGAGCTTTCTTT.

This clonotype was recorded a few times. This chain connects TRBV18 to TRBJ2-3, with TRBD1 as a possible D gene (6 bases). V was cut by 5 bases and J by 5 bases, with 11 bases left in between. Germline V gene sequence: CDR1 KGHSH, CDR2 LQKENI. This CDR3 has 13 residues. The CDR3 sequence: CASSSGVQDTQYF. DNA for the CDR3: TGTGCCAGCTCATCAGGGGTCCAAGATACGCAGTATTTT.

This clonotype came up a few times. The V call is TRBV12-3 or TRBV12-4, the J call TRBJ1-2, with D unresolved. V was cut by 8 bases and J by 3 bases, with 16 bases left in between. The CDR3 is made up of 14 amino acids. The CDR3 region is CASWLLGRHYGYTF. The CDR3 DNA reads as TGTGCCAGCTGGCTTCTGGGCAGGCACTATGGCTACACCTTC.

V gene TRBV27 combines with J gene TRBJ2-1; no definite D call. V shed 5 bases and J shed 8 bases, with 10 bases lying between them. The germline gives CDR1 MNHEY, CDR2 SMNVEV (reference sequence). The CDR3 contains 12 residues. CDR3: CASSGNSDEQFF. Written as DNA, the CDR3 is TGTGCCAGCAGTGGCAACTCGGATGAGCAGTTCTTC.

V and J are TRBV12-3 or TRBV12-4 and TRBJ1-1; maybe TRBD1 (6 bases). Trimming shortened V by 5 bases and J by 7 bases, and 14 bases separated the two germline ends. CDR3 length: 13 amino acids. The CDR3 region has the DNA TGTGCCAGCAGTCAAGTGGGGGCCCGTGAAGCTTTCTTT. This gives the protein CASSQVGAREAFF.

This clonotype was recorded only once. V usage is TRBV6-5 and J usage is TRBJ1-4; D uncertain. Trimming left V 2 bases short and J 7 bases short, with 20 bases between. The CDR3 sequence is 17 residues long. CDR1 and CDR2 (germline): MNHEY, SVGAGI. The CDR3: CASSYGSIQRSSEKLFF. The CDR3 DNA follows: TGTGCCAGCAGTTACGGCAGCATACAGAGGTCGAGTGAAAAACTGTTTTTT.

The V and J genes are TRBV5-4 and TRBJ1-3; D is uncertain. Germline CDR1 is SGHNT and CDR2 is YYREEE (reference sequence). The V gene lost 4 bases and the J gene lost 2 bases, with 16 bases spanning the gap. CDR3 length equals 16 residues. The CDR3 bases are TGTGCCAGCAGCCCACGCCCTGCGGCAGCTGGAAACACCATATATTTT. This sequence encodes CASSPRPAAAGNTIYF.

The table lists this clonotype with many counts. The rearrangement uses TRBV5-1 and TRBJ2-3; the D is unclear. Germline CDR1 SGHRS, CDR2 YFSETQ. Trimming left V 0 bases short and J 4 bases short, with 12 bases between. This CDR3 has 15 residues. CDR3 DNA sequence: TGCGCCAGCAGCTTGGATGGAATTTCGGCAGATACGCAGTATTTT. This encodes CASSLDGISADTQYF.

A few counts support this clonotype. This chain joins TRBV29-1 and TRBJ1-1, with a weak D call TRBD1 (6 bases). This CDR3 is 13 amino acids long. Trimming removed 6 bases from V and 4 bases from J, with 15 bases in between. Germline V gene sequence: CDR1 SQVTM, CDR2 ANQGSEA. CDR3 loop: CSVEGVEGTEAFF. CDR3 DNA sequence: TGCAGCGTCGAGGGGGTAGAGGGCACTGAAGCTTTCTTT.

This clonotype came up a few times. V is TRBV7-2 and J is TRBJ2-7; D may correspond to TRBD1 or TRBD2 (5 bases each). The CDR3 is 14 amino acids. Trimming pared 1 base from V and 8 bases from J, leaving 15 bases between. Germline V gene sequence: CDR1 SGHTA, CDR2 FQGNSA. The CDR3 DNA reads TGTGCCAGCAGCTTAGGGGGACCAGGGCTACAGCAGTACTTC. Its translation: CASSLGGPGLQQYF.

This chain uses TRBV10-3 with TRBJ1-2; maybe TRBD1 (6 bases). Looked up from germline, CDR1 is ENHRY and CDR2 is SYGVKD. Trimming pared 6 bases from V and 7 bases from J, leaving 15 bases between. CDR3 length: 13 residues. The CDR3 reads CAISNRAAFGYTF. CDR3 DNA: TGTGCCATCAGCAACAGGGCAGCTTTTGGCTACACCTTC.

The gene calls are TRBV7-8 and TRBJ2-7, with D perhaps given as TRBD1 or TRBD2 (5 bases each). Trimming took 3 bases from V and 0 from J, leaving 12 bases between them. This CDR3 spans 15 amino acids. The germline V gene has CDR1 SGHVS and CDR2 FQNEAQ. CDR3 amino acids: CASSLGVMDSYEQYF. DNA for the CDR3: TGTGCCAGCAGCTTGGGGGTTATGGACTCCTACGAGCAGTACTTC.

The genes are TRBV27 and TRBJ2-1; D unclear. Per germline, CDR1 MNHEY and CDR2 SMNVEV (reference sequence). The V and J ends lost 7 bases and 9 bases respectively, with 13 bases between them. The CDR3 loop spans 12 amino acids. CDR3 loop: CASNAPGGEQFF. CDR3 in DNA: TGTGCCAGCAACGCCCCCGGCGGTGAGCAGTTCTTC.

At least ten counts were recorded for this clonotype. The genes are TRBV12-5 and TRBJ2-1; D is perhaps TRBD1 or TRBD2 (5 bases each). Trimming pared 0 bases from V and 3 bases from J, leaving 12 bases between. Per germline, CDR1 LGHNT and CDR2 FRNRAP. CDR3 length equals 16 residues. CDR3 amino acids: CASGLVLGDLYNEQFF. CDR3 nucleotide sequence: TGTGCTAGTGGTTTGGTATTAGGGGACCTCTACAATGAGCAGTTCTTC.

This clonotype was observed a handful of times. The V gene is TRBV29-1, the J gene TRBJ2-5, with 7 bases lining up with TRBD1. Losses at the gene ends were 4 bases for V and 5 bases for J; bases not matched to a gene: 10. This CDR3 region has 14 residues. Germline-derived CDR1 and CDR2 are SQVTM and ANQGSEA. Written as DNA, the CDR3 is TGCAGCGTTGTGGACAGGCCTGCGGGCGAGACCCAGTACTTC. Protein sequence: CSVVDRPAGETQYF.

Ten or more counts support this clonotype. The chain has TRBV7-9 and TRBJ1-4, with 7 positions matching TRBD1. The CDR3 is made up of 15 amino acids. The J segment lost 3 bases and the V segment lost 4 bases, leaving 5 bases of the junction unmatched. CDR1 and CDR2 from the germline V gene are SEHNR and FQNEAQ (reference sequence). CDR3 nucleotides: TGTGCCAGCAGCTCCACAGGGGAGGCTAATGAAAAACTGTTTTTT. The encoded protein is CASSSTGEANEKLFF.

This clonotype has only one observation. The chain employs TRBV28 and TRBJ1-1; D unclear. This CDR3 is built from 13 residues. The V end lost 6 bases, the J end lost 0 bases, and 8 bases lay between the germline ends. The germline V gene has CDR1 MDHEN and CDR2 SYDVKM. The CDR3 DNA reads TGTGCCAGCAGGACGGTTATGAACACTGAAGCTTTCTTT. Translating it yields CASRTVMNTEAFF.

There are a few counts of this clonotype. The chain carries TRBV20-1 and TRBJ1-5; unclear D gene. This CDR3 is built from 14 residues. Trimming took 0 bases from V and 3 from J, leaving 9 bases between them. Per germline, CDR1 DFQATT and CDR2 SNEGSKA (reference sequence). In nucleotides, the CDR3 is TGCAGTGCTAGAGATTGGTCCAACAATCAGCCCCAGCATTTT. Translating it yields CSARDWSNNQPQHF.

CDR3 sequence: CASSQGGFTDTQYF. DNA of the CDR3: TGTGCCAGCAGCCAAGGCGGATTCACAGATACGCAGTATTTT. The chain carries TRBV4-2 and TRBJ2-3, with unresolved D. From germline, CDR1 is LGHNA and CDR2 YNFKEQ. The CDR3 runs to 14 residues. V lost 1 base and J lost 2, with 7 bases in between.

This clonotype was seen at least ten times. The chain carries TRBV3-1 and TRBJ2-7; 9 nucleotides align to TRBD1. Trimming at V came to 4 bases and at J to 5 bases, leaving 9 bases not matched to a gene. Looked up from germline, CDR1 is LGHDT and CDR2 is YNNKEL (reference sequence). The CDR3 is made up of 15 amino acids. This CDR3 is CASSPNTGGRNEQYV. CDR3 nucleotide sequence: TGTGCCAGCAGCCCAAATACAGGGGGCCGAAACGAGCAGTACGTC.

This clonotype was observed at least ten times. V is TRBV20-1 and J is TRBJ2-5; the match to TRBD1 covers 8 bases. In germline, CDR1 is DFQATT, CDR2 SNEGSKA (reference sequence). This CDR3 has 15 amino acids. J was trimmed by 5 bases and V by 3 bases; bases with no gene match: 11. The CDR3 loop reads CSASGAQGARETQYF. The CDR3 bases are TGCAGTGCTAGTGGGGCCCAGGGGGCTAGGGAGACCCAGTACTTC.

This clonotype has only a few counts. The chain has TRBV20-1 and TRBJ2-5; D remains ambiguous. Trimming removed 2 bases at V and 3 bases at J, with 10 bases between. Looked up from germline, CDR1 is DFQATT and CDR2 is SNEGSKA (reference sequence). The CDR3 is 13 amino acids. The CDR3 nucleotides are TGCAGTGCTAGACGCGACTCCGAAGAGACCCAGTACTTC. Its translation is CSARRDSEETQYF.

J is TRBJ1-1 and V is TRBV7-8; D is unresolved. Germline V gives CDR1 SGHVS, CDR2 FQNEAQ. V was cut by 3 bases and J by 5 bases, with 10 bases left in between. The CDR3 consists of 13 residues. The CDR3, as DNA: TGTGCCAGCAGCTTCGGGGTTACAACTGAAGCTTTCTTT. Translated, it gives CASSFGVTTEAFF.